This T cell receptor beta chain was documented in a study of regulatory T cells in long-lasting Graves disease. Findings of the study overall: Persistent disease preferred TRBV28, TRBJ1-2 and TRBJ2-5; new disease, TRBV20-1 and TRBJ2-1.

To make TCR beta libraries, researchers used iRepertoire HTBI primers and Arm-PCR of CDR3 regions. TCRdb independently ran MiXCR on the multiplex PCR reads; one entry per CDR3 protein. The sample records roughly 450,000 distinct CDR3 sequences, about 20% being singletons. Time point noted: persistent/refractory GD, antithyroid drugs over 5 years with positive TRAb. Making the TCR library involved RNA that had been extracted from PBMCs. It was an endocrinology department in Xi'an, China, that provided the patients. Turning to this clonotype: Its specificity is unknown.

This CDR3 comprises 13 residues. V was clipped by 8 bases and J by 7 bases, with 20 bases between them. Germline-derived CDR1 and CDR2 are GTSNPN and SVGIG (reference sequence). The chain employs TRBV30 and TRBJ1-2; D ambiguous. This TCR came from a female donor with Graves disease. Sample: peripheral blood mononuclear cells (PBMCs), taken when the disease was refractory, from a patient treated with antithyroid drugs. The CDR3 spells CARRLGQVGGYTF. CDR3 DNA: TGTGCCCGTCGACTAGGGCAGGTTGGTGGCTACACCTTC.